Only one count was recorded for the clone carrying this T cell receptor beta chain. The antigen remains unidentified. Only in-frame clones appear in the TCRdb table, and some are missing; sequencing was by immunoSEQ multiplex PCR. The sample lists approximately 66,000 clones; 70% to 90% were seen once. The data originate from a study of OX40 agonist ivuxolimab in advanced cancers. Study as a whole: Partial responses were recorded for three patients, including one with hepatocellular carcinoma and two with cutaneous melanoma.

Germline CDR1 SEHNR, CDR2 FQNEAQ (reference sequence). The CDR3 is made up of 14 amino acids. Trimming stripped 4 bases from V and 4 bases from J, with 11 bases between. Whole-study results and caveats: Certain nonresponding patients likewise had low normalized T-cell clonal expansion. Compared with CD4+, CD8+ T cells on average had more expanded clones. Clonal expansion was seen in CD4+ and CD8+ blood T cells by week 6 at 0.1 to 3.0 mg/kg.

The sequence derives from an adult with an advanced solid tumor such as melanoma, head and neck, liver or kidney cancer. This specimen was CD4+ or CD8+ T cells sorted from blood, taken in a trial of the OX40 agonist ivuxolimab. The genes are TRBV7-9 and TRBJ1-3, with D hard to call. Written as DNA, the CDR3 is TGTGCCAGCAGCTCGAGCGGTTCAGGAAACACCATATATTTT. Protein: CASSSSGSGNTIYF.